The 23 T cell receptor beta chains below come from one sample, sequenced in a study of blood T cells in healthy people across ages (dated by TCRdb to 2014 to 2015). The library was generated by 5' RACE. These reads were obtained on an Illumina HiSeq 2500. A second PCR of about 6 to 12 cycles was run with a J-beta primer mix and a sample-barcoded 5' primer. TCRdb reanalyzed the raw reads on its own, using fastp at Q25 for trimming and MiXCR for clone calling, and kept in-frame beta chains. Here each entry gathers all rows of one CDR3 protein and keeps the most common genes and DNA. For this sample there are about 690,000 distinct CDR3 sequences; roughly 41% appear just once. Around 30% of the sample is in the top ten clones. Input material: blood. Source of these receptors: an elderly man in good health.

This clonotype was seen a single time. J is TRBJ2-3 and V is TRBV6-2 or TRBV6-3; D is perhaps TRBD2 (5 bases). The CDR3 consists of 16 residues. V shed 6 bases and J shed 2 bases, with 18 bases lying between them. Germline CDR1 reads MNHEY; CDR2 reads SVGEGT. CDR3 amino acids: CASRSGTGGDTDTQYF. The DNA of the CDR3 is TGTGCCAGCAGATCGGGAACGGGTGGCGACACAGATACGCAGTATTTT.

Worth noting for this clonotype: At one end, the junction sequence differs from germline, possibly due to a read error. The chain recombines TRBV4-2 with TRBJ1-2; D not resolved. Germline-derived CDR1 and CDR2 are LGHNA and YNFKEQ. The CDR3 totals 14 residues. The CDR3 coding sequence is TGTGCCGGCAGCCAAGATTGGGGAAACTGTGGCTACACCTTC. Translation gives CAGSQDWGNCGYTF.

This clonotype occurred a few times. The chain recombines TRBV24-1 with TRBJ2-3, with D perhaps assigned TRBD1 or TRBD2 (5 bases each). The CDR3 consists of 15 residues. CDR1 is KGHDR, CDR2 SFDVKD, per germline. The V and J ends lost 4 bases and 1 base respectively, with 11 bases between them. The CDR3 loop reads CATSESQGGTDTQYF. CDR3 DNA: TGTGCCACCAGTGAGAGTCAGGGAGGCACAGATACGCAGTATTTT.

This clonotype was recorded a few times. This chain connects TRBV12-3 or TRBV12-4 to TRBJ2-5; 9 nucleotides agree with TRBD1. The CDR3 runs 15 residues. V shed 7 bases and J 5 bases; nucleotides not matched to a gene: 11. The CDR3: CASTPPGTGSETQYF. CDR3 nucleotide sequence: TGTGCCAGCACCCCTCCGGGGACAGGGAGTGAGACCCAGTACTTC.

J is TRBJ2-1 and V is TRBV7-3, with 9 bases matching TRBD2. The CDR3 extends over 15 amino acids. The germline CDR1 and CDR2 sequences are SGHTA and FQGTGA. The V gene end was trimmed by 2 bases and the J gene end by 5 bases; junction bases not matched to a gene: 4. Written as DNA, the CDR3 is TGTGCCAGCAGCTTATATCCTAGCGGGGACAATGAGCAGTTCTTC. Protein: CASSLYPSGDNEQFF. Filled out from reference TRBV7-3 and TRBJ2-1, the complete variable domain reads GAGVSQTPSNKVTEKGKYVELRCDPISGHTALYWYRQSLGQGPEFLIYFQGTGAADDSGLPNDRFFAVRPEGSVSTLKIQRTERGDSAVYLCASSLYPSGDNEQFFGPGTRLTVL.

In this sample, this clonotype turned up a few times. The V and J genes are TRBV4-3 and TRBJ2-3, with D unresolved. CDR1 is LGHNA, CDR2 YSLEER, per germline. Trimming took 1 base from V and 2 from J, leaving 7 bases between them. The CDR3 sequence is 14 residues long. The CDR3 nucleotides are TGCGCCAGCAGCCAAGGAGTAATCACAGATACGCAGTATTTT. Translated, it gives CASSQGVITDTQYF.

The chain carries TRBV7-2 and TRBJ2-5; 12 nucleotides match TRBD2. The CDR3 has 17 residues. V lost 1 base and J lost 4; bases outside the gene matches: 7. The germline V gene encodes CDR1 SGHTA and CDR2 FQGNSA. Here the CDR3 DNA reads TGTGCCAGCAGCTTAGGATCACTAGCGGGAGGAGTAGAGACCCAGTACTTC. This encodes CASSLGSLAGGVETQYF.

J is TRBJ2-3 and V is TRBV6-6; D ambiguous. Per the germline V gene, CDR1 is MNHNY and CDR2 is SVGAGI (reference sequence). V was pared by 0 bases and J by 4 bases, with 11 bases between. This CDR3 region has 15 residues. CDR3 amino acids: CASSYSIVGADTQYF. CDR3 coding DNA: TGTGCCAGCAGTTACTCGATAGTTGGAGCAGATACGCAGTATTTT.

The table lists this clonotype with a few counts. This sequence joins TRBV10-1 and TRBJ2-7, with D possibly being TRBD1 or TRBD2 (5 bases each). From germline, CDR1 is WNHNN and CDR2 SYGVQD (reference sequence). The CDR3 covers 14 residues. Trimming cost V 5 bases and J 4 bases, with 15 bases left between them. The CDR3 DNA is TGCGCCAGCAGTTCGTCCCGGGACGGGTACGAGCAGTACTTC. It specifies CASSSSRDGYEQYF.

As concerns this clonotype: Being one base from a much bigger clone, this may be a read error. V gene TRBV29-1 combines with J gene TRBJ2-1, with 8 positions matching TRBD1. The CDR3 has 12 amino acids. Per germline, CDR1 SQVTM and CDR2 ANQGSEA. CDR3 loop: CGGRTGYNEQFF. CDR3 in DNA: TGCGGCGGACGGACAGGGTACAATGAGCAGTTCTTC.

This clonotype came up a few times. The V and J genes are TRBV4-3 and TRBJ2-3; 7 bases are shared with TRBD2. The germline CDR1 and CDR2 sequences are LGHNA and YSLEER. This CDR3 has 16 residues. Trimming at V came to 1 base and at J to 0 bases, leaving 4 bases not matched to a gene. This CDR3 is CASSQGLAASTDTQYF. The CDR3 coding sequence is TGCGCCAGCAGCCAAGGGCTAGCGGCTAGCACAGATACGCAGTATTTT.

The rearrangement joins TRBV24-1 to TRBJ2-1; 11 nucleotides line up with TRBD1. This CDR3 is 16 amino acids long. The germline gives CDR1 KGHDR, CDR2 SFDVKD. V lost 4 bases to trimming and J lost 4 bases; unmatched junction nucleotides: 5. The CDR3 nucleotides read TGTGCCACCAGTGACCCGGACAGGGGGCCTTACAATGAGCAGTTCTTC. Translated: CATSDPDRGPYNEQFF.

As to this clonotype: Since a much larger clone is just one base distant, this may be a read error. This CDR3 is CASSQGLQGYHEQYF. The CDR3 DNA reads TGTGCCAGCAGCCAAGGTTTGCAGGGGTACCACGAGCAGTACTTC. This chain connects TRBV14 to TRBJ2-7; possible D gene TRBD1, 6 bases. The CDR3 has 15 residues. Per the germline V gene, CDR1 is SGHDN and CDR2 is FVKESK. V shed 1 base and J shed 5 bases, with 15 bases lying between them.

In this sample, this clonotype turned up a few times. This chain joins TRBV5-1 and TRBJ2-5, with D uncertain. V was shortened by 5 bases and J by 1 base, with 12 bases between the two germline ends. Germline values: CDR1 SGHRS, CDR2 YFSETQ. The CDR3 is 14 residues long. DNA of the CDR3: TGCGCCAGCAGTCGGCTCCAGACCCAAGAGACCCAGTACTTC. It codes for CASSRLQTQETQYF.

The gene calls are TRBV30 and TRBJ1-4; D might be TRBD1 (5 bases). This CDR3 is 13 amino acids long. V lost 5 bases, J lost 8 bases, and 15 bases lay in between. Germline lookup yields CDR1 GTSNPN and CDR2 SVGIG (reference sequence). As DNA, the CDR3 is TGTGCCTGGGGCCCCGGGGGGTCGGAAAAACTGTTTTTT. This translates into CAWGPGGSEKLFF. Full variable domain (missing parts from reference TRBV30 and TRBJ1-4): SQTIHQWPATLVQPVGSPLSLECTVEGTSNPNLYWYRQAAGRGLQLLFYSVGIGQISSEVPQNLSASRPQDRQFILSSKKLLLSDSGFYLCAWGPGGSEKLFFGSGTQLSVL.

The gene calls are TRBV19 and TRBJ1-4; 7 nucleotides align to TRBD1. There are 15 residues in the CDR3. Per germline, CDR1 LNHDA and CDR2 SQIVND (reference sequence). Trimming removed 5 bases from V and 5 bases from J; junction bases left unmatched: 8. CDR3 residues: CASSPQGQTNEKLFF. DNA for the CDR3: TGTGCCAGTAGTCCCCAGGGACAGACAAATGAAAAACTGTTTTTT.

The chain couples TRBV7-9 to TRBJ2-3; 12 bases fit TRBD2. V shed 1 base and J 1 base; nucleotides not matched to a gene: 3. Germline V gene data show CDR1 as SEHNR and CDR2 as FQNEAQ (reference sequence). CDR3 length: 17 amino acids. CDR3 sequence reads: CASSLGLAGARTDTQYF. The CDR3 DNA sequence: TGTGCCAGCAGCTTAGGACTAGCGGGGGCCCGCACAGATACGCAGTATTTT.

In this sample, this clonotype turned up a few times. The chain recombines TRBV6-5 with TRBJ2-3; tentatively, D is TRBD2 (5 bases). The CDR3 is made up of 12 amino acids. CDR1 MNHEY and CDR2 SVGAGI come from the germline V gene. V gave up 10 bases and J gave up 2 bases, with 10 bases separating them. CDR3 in DNA: TGTGCCACGGGATCCCTCACAGATACGCAGTATTTT. It codes for CATGSLTDTQYF.

The chain couples TRBV7-6 to TRBJ2-5, with TRBD2 matching over 13 bases. This CDR3 comprises 16 residues. Germline V gene data show CDR1 as SGHVS and CDR2 as FNYEAQ. J gave up 5 bases and V 1 base, and 4 bases lay outside the gene matches. CDR3 nucleotide sequence: TGTGCCAGCAGCTTAGGGGGACTAGCGGGATCTGAGACCCAGTACTTC. This encodes CASSLGGLAGSETQYF.

This clonotype was detected only a few times. This rearrangement joins TRBV19 to TRBJ1-2, with 7 nucleotides matching TRBD1. After removal of 5 bases from V and 4 bases from J, the junction contained 7 bases not matched to a gene. The CDR3 consists of 14 residues. CDR1 and CDR2 from the germline V gene are LNHDA and SQIVND (reference sequence). The CDR3 sequence: CASSRDSIIYGYTF. Here the CDR3 DNA reads TGTGCCAGTAGTCGGGACAGCATTATCTATGGCTACACCTTC.

The sample holds a few counts of this clonotype. The chain combines TRBV30 with TRBJ2-3; D may match TRBD1 or TRBD2 (5 bases each). This CDR3 has 14 residues. Per the germline V gene, CDR1 is GTSNPN and CDR2 is SVGIG (reference sequence). V was cut by 5 bases and J by 2 bases, with 14 bases left in between. CDR3 nucleotides: TGTGCCTGGCACCTAGGGGAGTCCACAGATACGCAGTATTTT. Translated, it gives CAWHLGESTDTQYF.

This clonotype was counted only a few times. The chain combines TRBV20-1 with TRBJ2-5, with 14 bases identical to TRBD2. This CDR3 has 16 amino acids. V lost 4 bases to trimming and J lost 5 bases; unmatched junction nucleotides: 9. Germline V gene data show CDR1 as DFQATT and CDR2 as SNEGSKA (reference sequence). The CDR3 is CSANTGTSGRRETQYF. The DNA of the CDR3 is TGCAGTGCTAACACCGGGACTAGCGGGAGAAGGGAGACCCAGTACTTC.

V and J are TRBV27 and TRBJ2-1, with D possibly matching TRBD2 (6 bases). The CDR3 contains 16 residues. CDR1 MNHEY and CDR2 SMNVEV come from the germline V gene (reference sequence). V was pared by 2 bases and J by 0 bases, with 11 bases between. Written as DNA, the CDR3 is TGTGCCAGCAGTTTAACTCTAGCGAGCTCCTACAATGAGCAGTTCTTC. This translates into CASSLTLASSYNEQFF.